These 16 T cell receptor beta chains were sequenced from one sample in a study of cytomegalovirus exposure and HLA in healthy donors. Researchers ran the PCR with 60 Vbeta and 13 Jbeta primers. Libraries were prepared by immunoSEQ multiplex PCR; TCRdb keeps only in-frame clonotypes and omits some of them. The table records about 150,000 clones, 68% of them present only once. The source material was PBMCs. These receptors originate from a man aged 60-69 years in good health and CMV-seronegative.

The chain links TRBV19 to TRBJ1-1; possibly TRBD1 for D (6 bases). The V and J ends lost 2 bases and 1 base respectively, with 11 bases between them. The CDR3 runs to 15 residues. The V gene's germline CDR1 is LNHDA and CDR2 SQIVND (reference sequence). CDR3 bases: TGTGCCAGTAGTATAATTTCGGGACAGAACACTGAAGCTTTCTTT. It codes for CASSIISGQNTEAFF.

This chain joins TRBV6-6 and TRBJ2-5; 8 nucleotides align to TRBD1. The DNA matches TRBJ2-7 better at its end, which makes the J call doubtful. The CDR3 runs 16 residues. The germline CDR1 and CDR2 sequences are MNHNY and SVGAGI (reference sequence). CDR3 sequence: CASSYLRQGISYEQYF. The CDR3, as DNA: TGTGCCAGCAGTTACCTTAGACAGGGGATTTCCTACGAGCAGTACTTC.

This clone was counted between two and nine times. The V gene is TRBV2, the J gene TRBJ1-4; D unresolved. This CDR3 has 14 amino acids. Germline CDR1 and CDR2: SNHLY and FYNNEI. The V and J ends lost 7 bases and 0 bases respectively, with 9 bases between them. The CDR3 DNA reads as TGTGCCAGCAATACAGTCGCAACTAATGAAAAACTGTTTTTT. It specifies CASNTVATNEKLFF. Supplemented by reference TRBV2 and TRBJ1-4, the full variable domain reads EPEVTQTPSHQVTQMGQEVILRCVPISNHLYFYWYRQILGQKVEFLVSFYNNEISEKSEIFDDQFSVERPDGSNFTLKIRSTKLEDSAMYFCASNTVATNEKLFFGSGTQLSVL.

The chain is built from TRBV7-2 and TRBJ1-1; unclear D gene. CDR3 length: 13 amino acids. The germline V gene encodes CDR1 SGHTA and CDR2 FQGNSA. V lost 1 base and J 4 bases, leaving 7 bases between the germline ends. The CDR3: CASSLDRATEAFF. The DNA for the CDR3 is TGTGCCAGCAGCTTAGACCGAGCCACTGAAGCTTTCTTT.

The chain is built from TRBV19 and TRBJ2-1; 12 bases match TRBD1. The trim removed 1 base at V and 8 bases at J, leaving 6 bases unmatched. Germline CDR1 and CDR2: LNHDA and SQIVND (reference sequence). This CDR3 is 16 amino acids long. This CDR3 reads CASSIGTGQGADEQFF. CDR3 nucleotides: TGTGCCAGTAGTATAGGCACGGGACAGGGGGCCGATGAGCAGTTCTTC.

This clone was counted between two and nine times. Other DNA sequences in the same sample also yield this CDR3. This chain connects TRBV27 to TRBJ1-5, with D possibly being TRBD1 (5 bases). The V and J ends lost 2 bases and 4 bases respectively, with 9 bases between them. The CDR3 extends over 14 amino acids. CDR1 and CDR2 (germline): MNHEY, SMNVEV (reference sequence). CDR3 in amino acids: CASSLGGSNQPQHF. CDR3 sequence (DNA): TGTGCCAGCAGTTTAGGGGGGTCAAATCAGCCCCAGCATTTT.

The CDR3 protein is CASSPARGLSEKLFF. In DNA form, the CDR3 reads TGTGCCAGCAGTCCCGCCAGGGGGCTAAGTGAAAAACTGTTTTTT. The chain has TRBV5-4 and TRBJ1-4, with 8 bases aligning to TRBD1. There are 15 residues in the CDR3. Germline-derived CDR1 and CDR2 are SGHNT and YYREEE (reference sequence). Germline trimming cut 5 bases from V and 7 bases from J; bases unmatched to any gene: 10.

The chain carries TRBV28 and TRBJ1-2; 7 bases match TRBD1. V was pared by 5 bases and J by 5 bases, with 11 bases of the junction left unmatched. Germline V gives CDR1 MDHEN, CDR2 SYDVKM. This CDR3 is 15 amino acids long. The CDR3 DNA reads as TGTGCCAGCAGTGTACCCCGGGACAGTCTTTATGGCTACACCTTC. Its translation is CASSVPRDSLYGYTF.

The genes are TRBV21-1 and TRBJ2-5; whether TRBD2, the table's D call, matches the DNA was not checked. TRBV21-1 is flagged as a pseudogene. This CDR3 comprises 18 residues. CDR3 bases: TGTGCCACCAGCGTCTCTCCTACTAGCGGGAAGTACCAAGAGACCCAGTACTTC. This codes for CATSVSPTSGKYQETQYF.

This clone has a handful of counts. V and J are TRBV2 and TRBJ1-5, with D hard to call. The CDR3 loop spans 13 amino acids. V was trimmed by 5 bases and J by 4 bases, leaving 9 bases between them. The V gene's germline CDR1 is SNHLY and CDR2 FYNNEI. The CDR3 spells CASSLSRNQPQHF. The CDR3 DNA sequence: TGTGCCAGCAGTTTAAGCCGGAATCAGCCCCAGCATTTT.

The genes are TRBV28 and TRBJ2-1, with D tentatively TRBD2 (6 bases). This CDR3 has 17 amino acids. Germline V gene lookup returns CDR1 MDHEN and CDR2 SYDVKM. V lost 2 bases to trimming and J lost 4 bases, with 18 bases between them. CDR3 sequence reads: CASSLVSGVGTYNEQFF. The CDR3 nucleotides are TGTGCCAGCAGTTTAGTCTCGGGAGTGGGAACTTACAATGAGCAGTTCTTC.

The rearrangement joins TRBV5-1 to TRBJ2-1; 13 nucleotides match TRBD2. The V and J ends lost 6 bases and 7 bases, in that order; junction bases with no gene match: 7. The CDR3 has 15 amino acids. Germline CDR1 reads SGHRS; CDR2 reads YFSETQ. CDR3 coding DNA: TGCGCCAGCACCAACTCGACTAGCGGGAGGAATGAGCAGTTCTTC. It specifies CASTNSTSGRNEQFF.

The gene calls are TRBV4-3 and TRBJ2-7; 7 bases line up with TRBD2. V shed 0 bases and J 1 base; nucleotides not matched to a gene: 6. The CDR3 runs to 16 residues. Germline CDR1 reads LGHNA; CDR2 reads YSLEER. This chain's CDR3 is CASSQDLAGDSYEQYF. DNA of the CDR3: TGCGCCAGCAGCCAAGATCTGGCGGGGGATTCCTACGAGCAGTACTTC.

The chain is built from TRBV18 and TRBJ1-1; D is possibly TRBD1 (5 bases). V was shortened by 3 bases and J by 3 bases, with 11 bases between the two germline ends. This CDR3 is built from 14 residues. Germline CDR1 and CDR2: KGHSH and LQKENI. The CDR3 spells CASSPSGPDTEAFF. The DNA of the CDR3 is TGTGCCAGCTCACCTTCAGGGCCGGACACTGAAGCTTTCTTT.

There are a few counts of this clone. This chain joins TRBV5-5 and TRBJ2-7, with D uncertain. The CDR3 loop spans 13 amino acids. Germline CDR1 is SGHKS and CDR2 is YYEKEE (reference sequence). With 2 bases removed from V and 1 base from J, the gap between germline ends came to 7 bases. The CDR3 nucleotides are TGTGCCAGCAGCTTCGGCGGTTCCTACGAGCAGTACTTC. Translated: CASSFGGSYEQYF.

The chain links TRBV7-9 to TRBJ2-1; 15 bases are shared with TRBD2. J was trimmed by 6 bases and V by 6 bases; bases with no gene match: 9. This CDR3 region has 17 residues. Germline lookup yields CDR1 SEHNR and CDR2 FQNEAQ (reference sequence). The DNA of the CDR3 is TGTGCCAGCAGACAAGGACTAGCGGGAGGGCCGGGCAATGAGCAGTTCTTC. Residues: CASRQGLAGGPGNEQFF. Variable domain in full (rest from reference TRBV7-9 and TRBJ2-1): DTGVSQNPRHKITKRGQNVTFRCDPISEHNRLYWYRQTLGQGPEFLTYFQNEAQLEKSRLLSDRFSAERPKGSFSTLEIQRTEQGDSAMYLCASRQGLAGGPGNEQFFGPGTRLTVL.